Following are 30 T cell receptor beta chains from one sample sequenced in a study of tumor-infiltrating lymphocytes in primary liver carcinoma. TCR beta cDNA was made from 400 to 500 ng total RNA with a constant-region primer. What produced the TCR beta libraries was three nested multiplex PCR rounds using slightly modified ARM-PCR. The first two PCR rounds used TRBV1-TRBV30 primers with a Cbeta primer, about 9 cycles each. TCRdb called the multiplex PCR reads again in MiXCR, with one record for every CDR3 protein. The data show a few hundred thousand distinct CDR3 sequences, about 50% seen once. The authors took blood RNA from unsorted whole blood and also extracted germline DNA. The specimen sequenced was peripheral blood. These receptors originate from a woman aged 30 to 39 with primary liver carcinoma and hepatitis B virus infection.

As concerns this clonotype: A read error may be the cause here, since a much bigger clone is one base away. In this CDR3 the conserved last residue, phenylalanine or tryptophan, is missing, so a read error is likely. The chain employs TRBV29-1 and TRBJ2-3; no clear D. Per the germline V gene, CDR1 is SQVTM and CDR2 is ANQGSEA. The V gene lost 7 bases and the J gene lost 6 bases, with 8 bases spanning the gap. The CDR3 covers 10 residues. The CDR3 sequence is CSGFLDTQYL. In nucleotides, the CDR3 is TGCAGCGGGTTCTTGGATACGCAGTATCTT.

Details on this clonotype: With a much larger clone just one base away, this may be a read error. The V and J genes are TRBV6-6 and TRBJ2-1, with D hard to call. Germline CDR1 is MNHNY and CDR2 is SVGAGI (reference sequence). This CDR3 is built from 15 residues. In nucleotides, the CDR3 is TGTGCCAGCACCCAAGTAGAAGGCTCCTACAATGAGCACTTCTTC. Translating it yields CASTQVEGSYNEHFF.

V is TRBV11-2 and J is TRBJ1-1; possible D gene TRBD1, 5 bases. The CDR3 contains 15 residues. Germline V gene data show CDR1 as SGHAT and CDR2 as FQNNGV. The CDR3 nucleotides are TGTGTCAACAGCTTAGGGGAGTTAGGTAACACTGAAGCTTTCTTT. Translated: CVNSLGELGNTEAFF.

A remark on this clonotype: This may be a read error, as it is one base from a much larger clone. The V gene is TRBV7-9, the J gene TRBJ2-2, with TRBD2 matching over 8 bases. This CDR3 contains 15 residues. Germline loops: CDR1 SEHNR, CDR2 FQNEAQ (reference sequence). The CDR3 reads CASSQTSVATGEPFF. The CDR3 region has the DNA TGTGCCAGCAGCCAGACTAGCGTGGCCACCGGGGAGCCGTTTTTT.

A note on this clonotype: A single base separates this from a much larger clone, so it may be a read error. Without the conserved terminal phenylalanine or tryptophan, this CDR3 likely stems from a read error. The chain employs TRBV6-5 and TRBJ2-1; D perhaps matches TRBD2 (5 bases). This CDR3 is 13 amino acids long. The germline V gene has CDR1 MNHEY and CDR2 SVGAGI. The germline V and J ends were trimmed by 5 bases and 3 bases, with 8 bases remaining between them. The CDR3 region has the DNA TGTGCCAGCAGTGCGGACTTCTACAATGAGCAGTTCTTA. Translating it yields CASSADFYNEQFL.

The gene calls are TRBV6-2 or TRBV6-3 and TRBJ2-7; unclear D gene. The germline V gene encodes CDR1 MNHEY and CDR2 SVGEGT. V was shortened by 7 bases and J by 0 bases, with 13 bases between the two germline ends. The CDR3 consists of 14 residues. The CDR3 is CASTSPMGSYEQYF. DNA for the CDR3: TGTGCCAGCACCTCTCCGATGGGCTCCTACGAGCAGTACTTC.

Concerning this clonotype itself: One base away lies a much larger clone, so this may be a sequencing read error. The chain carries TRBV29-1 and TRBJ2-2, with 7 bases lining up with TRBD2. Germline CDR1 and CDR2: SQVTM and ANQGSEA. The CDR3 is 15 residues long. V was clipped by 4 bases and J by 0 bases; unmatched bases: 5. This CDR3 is CSVGTRAANTGELFF. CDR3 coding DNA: TGCAGCGTTGGGACTAGAGCGGCGAACACCGGGGAGCTGTTTTTT.

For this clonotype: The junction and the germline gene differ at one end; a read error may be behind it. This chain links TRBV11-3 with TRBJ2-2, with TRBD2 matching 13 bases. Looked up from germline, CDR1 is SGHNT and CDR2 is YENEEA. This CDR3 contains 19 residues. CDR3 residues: CTSRPPHLFGLAGAGELFF. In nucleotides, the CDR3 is TGTACCAGCAGACCTCCCCACCTGTTCGGACTAGCGGGAGCCGGGGAGCTGTTTTTT.

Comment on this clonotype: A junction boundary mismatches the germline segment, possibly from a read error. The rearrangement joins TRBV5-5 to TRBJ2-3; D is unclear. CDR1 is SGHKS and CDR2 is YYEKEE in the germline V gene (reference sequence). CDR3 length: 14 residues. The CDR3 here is CANSFYYFTDTQYF. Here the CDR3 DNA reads TGTGCCAACAGCTTCTACTACTTCACAGATACGCAGTATTTT.

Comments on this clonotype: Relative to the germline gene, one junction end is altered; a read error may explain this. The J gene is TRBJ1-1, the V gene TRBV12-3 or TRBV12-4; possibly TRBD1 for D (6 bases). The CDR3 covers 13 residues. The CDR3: CASSPGASTEVFF. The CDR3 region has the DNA TGTGCCAGCAGTCCAGGGGCGAGTACTGAAGTTTTCTTT.

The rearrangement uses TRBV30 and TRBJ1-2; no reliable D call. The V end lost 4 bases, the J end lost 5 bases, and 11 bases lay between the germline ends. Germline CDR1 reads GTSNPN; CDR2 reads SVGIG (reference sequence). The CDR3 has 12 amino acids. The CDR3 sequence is CAWISAPYGYTF. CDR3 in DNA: TGTGCCTGGATCTCGGCACCGTATGGCTACACCTTC.

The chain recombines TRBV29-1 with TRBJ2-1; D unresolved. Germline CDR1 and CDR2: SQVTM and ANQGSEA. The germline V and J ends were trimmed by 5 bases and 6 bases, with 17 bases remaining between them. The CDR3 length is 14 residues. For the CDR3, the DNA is TGCAGCGTTAACCTACGGAATCGGGCCAATGAGCAGTTCTTC. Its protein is CSVNLRNRANEQFF.

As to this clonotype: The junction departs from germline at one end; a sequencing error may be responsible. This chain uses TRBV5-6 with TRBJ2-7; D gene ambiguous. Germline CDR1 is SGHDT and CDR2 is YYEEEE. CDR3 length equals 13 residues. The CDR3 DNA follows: TGTGCCAGCAGCTTGGGGTGGCTAGACGAGCGGTACTTC. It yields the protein CASSLGWLDERYF.

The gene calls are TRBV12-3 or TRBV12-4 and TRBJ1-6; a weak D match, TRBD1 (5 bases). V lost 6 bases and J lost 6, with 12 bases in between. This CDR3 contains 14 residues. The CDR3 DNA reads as TGTGCCAGCAGCCCCGGGACGGGTAATTCACCCCTCCACTTT. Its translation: CASSPGTGNSPLHF.

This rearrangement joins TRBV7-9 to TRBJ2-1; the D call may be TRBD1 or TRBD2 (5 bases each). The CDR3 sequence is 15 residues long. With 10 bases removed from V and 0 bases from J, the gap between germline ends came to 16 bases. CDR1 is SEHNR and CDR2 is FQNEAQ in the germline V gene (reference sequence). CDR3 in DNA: TGTGCCACCAGGGACGGACTCAGCTCCTACAATGAGCAGTTCTTC. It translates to CATRDGLSSYNEQFF.

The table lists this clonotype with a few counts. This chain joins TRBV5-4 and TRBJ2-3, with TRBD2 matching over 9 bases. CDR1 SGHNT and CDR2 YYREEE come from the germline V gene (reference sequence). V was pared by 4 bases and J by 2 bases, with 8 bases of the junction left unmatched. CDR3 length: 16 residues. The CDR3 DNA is TGTGCCAGCAGCCCTCTTATAGCGGGAGACACAGATACGCAGTATTTT. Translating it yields CASSPLIAGDTDTQYF.

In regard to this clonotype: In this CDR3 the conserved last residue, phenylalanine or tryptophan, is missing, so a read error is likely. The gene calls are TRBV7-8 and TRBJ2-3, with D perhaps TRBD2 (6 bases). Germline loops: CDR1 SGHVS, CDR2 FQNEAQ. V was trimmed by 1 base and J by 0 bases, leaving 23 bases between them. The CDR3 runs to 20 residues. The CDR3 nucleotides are TGTGCCAGCAGCTTAGTTGTGGCGGGACGCCAACCGACTAGCACAGATACGCAGTATCTT. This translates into CASSLVVAGRQPTSTDTQYL.

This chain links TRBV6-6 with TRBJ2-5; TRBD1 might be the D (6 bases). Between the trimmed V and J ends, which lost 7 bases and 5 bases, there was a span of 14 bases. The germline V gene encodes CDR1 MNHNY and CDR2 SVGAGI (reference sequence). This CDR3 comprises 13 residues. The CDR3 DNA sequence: TGTGCCAGCACCCCGCCAGGGGAGGAGACCCAGTACTTC. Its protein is CASTPPGEETQYF.

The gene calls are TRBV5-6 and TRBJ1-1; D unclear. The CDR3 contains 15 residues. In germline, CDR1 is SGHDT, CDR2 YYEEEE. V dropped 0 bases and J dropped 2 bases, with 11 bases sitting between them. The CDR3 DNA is TGTGCCAGCAGCTTGGCCATTTCAGTTAACACTGAAGCTTTCTTT. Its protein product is CASSLAISVNTEAFF.

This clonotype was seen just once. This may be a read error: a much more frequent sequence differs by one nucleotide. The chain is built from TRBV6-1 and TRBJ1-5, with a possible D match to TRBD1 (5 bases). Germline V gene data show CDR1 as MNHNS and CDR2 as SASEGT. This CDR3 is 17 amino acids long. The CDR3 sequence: CASTEPPGTYSNQPQHF. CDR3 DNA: TGTGCCAGCACTGAACCTCCCGGGACTTATAGCAATCAGCCCCAGCATTTT.

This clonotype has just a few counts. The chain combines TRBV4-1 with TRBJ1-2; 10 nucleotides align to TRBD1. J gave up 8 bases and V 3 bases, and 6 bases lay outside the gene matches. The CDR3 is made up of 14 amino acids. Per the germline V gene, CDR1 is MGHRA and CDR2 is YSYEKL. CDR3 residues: CASSHQDRGSGYTF. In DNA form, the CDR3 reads TGCGCCAGCAGCCATCAGGACAGGGGGAGCGGCTACACCTTC.

The CDR3 loop is CASNPTGLSYEQYF. The CDR3 DNA sequence: TGTGCCAGCAACCCGACAGGGTTGAGTTACGAGCAGTACTTC. The chain carries TRBV6-6 and TRBJ2-7; the match to TRBD1 covers 7 bases. The CDR3 is 14 amino acids. Germline V lookup: CDR1 MNHNY, CDR2 SVGAGI (reference sequence). V lost 7 bases, J lost 4 bases, and 10 bases stayed unmatched.

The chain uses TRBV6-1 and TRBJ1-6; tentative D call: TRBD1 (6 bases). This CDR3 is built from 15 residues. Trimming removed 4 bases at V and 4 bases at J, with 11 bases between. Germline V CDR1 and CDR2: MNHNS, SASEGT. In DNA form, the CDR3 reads TGTGCCAGCAGTGGAGGGGGGCGTTATAATTCACCCCTCCACTTT. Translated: CASSGGGRYNSPLHF.

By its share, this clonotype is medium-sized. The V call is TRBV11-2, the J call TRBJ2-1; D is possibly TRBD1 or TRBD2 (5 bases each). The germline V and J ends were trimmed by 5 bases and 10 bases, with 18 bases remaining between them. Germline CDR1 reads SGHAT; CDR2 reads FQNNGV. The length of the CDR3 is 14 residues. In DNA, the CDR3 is TGTGCCAGCAGCGCTAGACTGGGGGTGGCCGAGCAGTTCTTC. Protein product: CASSARLGVAEQFF.

The CDR3 DNA follows: TGCAGTGCTAGAGGCCCCATGGGGGCCGATCAGCCCCAGCATTTT. It specifies CSARGPMGADQPQHF. This chain connects TRBV20-1 to TRBJ1-5, with D possibly matching TRBD1 (6 bases). The germline V gene has CDR1 DFQATT and CDR2 SNEGSKA (reference sequence). V gave up 1 base and J gave up 5 bases, with 15 bases separating them. This CDR3 region has 15 residues.

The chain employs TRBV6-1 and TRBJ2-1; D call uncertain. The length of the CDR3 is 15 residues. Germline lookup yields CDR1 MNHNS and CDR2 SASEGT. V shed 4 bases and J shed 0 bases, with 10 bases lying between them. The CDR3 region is CASSVSRLSYNEQFF. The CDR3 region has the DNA TGTGCCAGCAGTGTAAGCAGGCTCTCCTACAATGAGCAGTTCTTC.

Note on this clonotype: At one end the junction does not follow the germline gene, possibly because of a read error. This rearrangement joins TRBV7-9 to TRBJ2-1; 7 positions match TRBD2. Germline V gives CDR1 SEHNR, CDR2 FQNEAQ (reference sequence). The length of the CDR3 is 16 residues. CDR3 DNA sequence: TGTGCCAGCAGCTTAGACACTAGCGAGCCTTACAATGAGCCGTTCTTC. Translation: CASSLDTSEPYNEPFF.

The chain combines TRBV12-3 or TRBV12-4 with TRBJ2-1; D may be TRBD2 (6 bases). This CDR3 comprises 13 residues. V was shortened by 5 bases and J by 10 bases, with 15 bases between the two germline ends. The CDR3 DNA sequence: TGTGCCAGCAGTCCTTTCCTAGCGAGCGAGCAGTTCTTC. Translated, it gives CASSPFLASEQFF.

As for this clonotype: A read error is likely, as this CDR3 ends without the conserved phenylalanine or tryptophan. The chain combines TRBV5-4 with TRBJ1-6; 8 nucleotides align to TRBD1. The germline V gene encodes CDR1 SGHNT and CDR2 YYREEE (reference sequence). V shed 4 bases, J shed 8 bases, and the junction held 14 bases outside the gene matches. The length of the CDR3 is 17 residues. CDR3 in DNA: TGTGCCAGCAGCCCTATGGTCCGGACAGGGAAAGATTCACCCCTCCACTCT. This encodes CASSPMVRTGKDSPLHS.

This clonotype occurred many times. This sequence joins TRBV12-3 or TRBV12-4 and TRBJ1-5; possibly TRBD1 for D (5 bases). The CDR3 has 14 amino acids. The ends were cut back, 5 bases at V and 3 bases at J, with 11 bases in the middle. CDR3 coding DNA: TGTGCCAGCAGTGCCTGGGACGTCAATCAGCCCCAGCATTTT. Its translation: CASSAWDVNQPQHF.